The 16 T cell receptor beta chains in this list originate from one sample, sequenced in a study of blood T cell repertoires in COVID-19. The assay was immunoSEQ multiplex PCR, and TCRdb's table has in-frame clones only and misses some. The sample consists of 150,000 or so clones, 88% of them appearing once. Sequencing was performed on peripheral blood. Every receptor here comes from a man in his sixties with acute or convalescent COVID-19.

V usage is TRBV24-1 and J usage is TRBJ2-7, with D maybe TRBD2 (7 bases). V was shortened by 0 bases and J by 6 bases, with 11 bases between the two germline ends. This CDR3 has 14 residues. The germline V gene encodes CDR1 KGHDR and CDR2 SFDVKD. CDR3 region: CATSDLEGGVEQYV. The CDR3 nucleotides are TGTGCCACCAGTGATTTGGAGGGGGGGGTCGAGCAGTACGTC.

In its sample, this clone was seen once. The genes are TRBV7-9 and TRBJ2-2; the D is unclear. V was pared by 4 bases and J by 8 bases, with 8 bases between. The CDR3 covers 12 residues. The germline gives CDR1 SEHNR, CDR2 FQNEAQ (reference sequence). CDR3: CASSSYPGELFF. CDR3 coding DNA: TGTGCCAGCAGCTCCTACCCGGGGGAGCTGTTTTTT.

J is TRBJ2-3 and V is TRBV10-3; a possible D gene is TRBD2 (6 bases). V shed 6 bases and J shed 1 base, with 11 bases lying between them. Germline CDR1 and CDR2: ENHRY and SYGVKD. The CDR3 has 14 amino acids. This CDR3 reads CAISQGLGTDTQYF. The CDR3 coding sequence is TGTGCCATCAGCCAGGGACTTGGCACAGATACGCAGTATTTT.

The chain is built from TRBV11-3 and TRBJ1-2, with D perhaps TRBD1 (6 bases). Per the germline V gene, CDR1 is SGHNT and CDR2 is YENEEA. Trimming removed 1 base at V and 6 bases at J, with 9 bases between. CDR3 length: 13 amino acids. CDR3 in DNA: TGTGCCAGCAGCTTAGCGTCAGGGGATGGCTACACCTTC. Residues: CASSLASGDGYTF.

V and J are TRBV6-5 and TRBJ1-1; perhaps TRBD1 as D (6 bases). Germline V gives CDR1 MNHEY, CDR2 SVGAGI. The CDR3 has 16 residues. V gave up 0 bases and J gave up 2 bases, with 13 bases separating them. The CDR3 nucleotides are TGTGCCAGCAGTTACTCAGGGGGTATCGCTAACACTGAAGCTTTCTTT. Translating it yields CASSYSGGIANTEAFF.

J is TRBJ2-1 and V is TRBV11-2; D is undetermined. The CDR3 spans 16 residues. Germline assignment: CDR1 SGHAT and CDR2 FQNNGV. The V and J ends lost 0 bases and 4 bases respectively, with 13 bases between them. The chain's CDR3 is CASSLDGQWLYNEQFF. DNA of the CDR3: TGTGCCAGCAGCTTAGATGGGCAGTGGCTTTACAATGAGCAGTTCTTC. Full variable domain (outside the CDR3, taken from reference TRBV11-2 and TRBJ2-1): EAGVAQSPRYKIIEKRQSVAFWCNPISGHATLYWYQQILGQGPKLLIQFQNNGVVDDSQLPKDRFSAERLKGVDSTLKIQPAKLEDSAVYLCASSLDGQWLYNEQFFGPGTRLTVL.

The rearrangement uses TRBV5-1 and TRBJ2-2, with 8 positions matching TRBD1. V shed 2 bases, J shed 2 bases, and the junction held 2 bases outside the gene matches. Germline loops: CDR1 SGHRS, CDR2 YFSETQ. The CDR3 totals 15 residues. DNA of the CDR3: TGCGCCAGCAGCTTTGGGACAGGTAACACCGGGGAGCTGTTTTTT. It is translated as CASSFGTGNTGELFF.

This clone came up a few times. The V and J genes are TRBV6-6 and TRBJ2-7; D is undetermined. Per germline, CDR1 MNHNY and CDR2 SVGAGI (reference sequence). V was pared by 0 bases and J by 4 bases, with 7 bases between. This CDR3 contains 13 residues. The CDR3: CASSYSNRYEQYF. The CDR3 DNA reads as TGTGCCAGCAGTTACTCGAATCGGTACGAGCAGTACTTC.

The chain carries TRBV11-3 and TRBJ2-1; no clear D. The CDR3 consists of 13 residues. Germline assignment: CDR1 SGHNT and CDR2 YENEEA. Trimming removed 6 bases from V and 0 bases from J, with 6 bases in between. The CDR3 here is CASRQSSYNEQFF. The CDR3 DNA follows: TGTGCCAGCAGACAGAGCTCCTACAATGAGCAGTTCTTC.

This chain links TRBV10-2 with TRBJ2-1, with 11 bases identical to TRBD2. This CDR3 contains 15 residues. Germline CDR1 reads WSHSY; CDR2 reads SAAADI. V lost 0 bases and J lost 9; bases outside the gene matches: 4. CDR3 loop: CASSESLAGVGEQFF. The CDR3 bases are TGCGCCAGCAGTGAGTCACTAGCGGGGGTAGGTGAGCAGTTCTTC.

This rearrangement joins TRBV19 to TRBJ2-3; 8 bases are a match to TRBD1. Trimming cost V 5 bases and J 1 base; bases outside gene matches: 5. The CDR3 is made up of 15 amino acids. Germline V gene lookup returns CDR1 LNHDA and CDR2 SQIVND (reference sequence). This CDR3 is CASSSPGQGTDTQYF. CDR3 DNA: TGTGCCAGTAGTTCCCCGGGACAGGGCACAGATACGCAGTATTTT.

This chain links TRBV10-1 with TRBJ2-1, with 10 positions matching TRBD2. The CDR3 consists of 19 residues. Germline trimming cut 4 bases from V and 6 bases from J; bases unmatched to any gene: 18. The germline V gene has CDR1 WNHNN and CDR2 SYGVQD (reference sequence). The DNA for the CDR3 is TGCGCCAGCAGTGCTAGCGGGAGCCCCCTTAAGAGCCCGGGCAATGAGCAGTTCTTC. Encoded protein: CASSASGSPLKSPGNEQFF.

The chain joins TRBV5-6 to TRBJ1-6, with 7 bases lining up with TRBD1. J lost 6 bases, V lost 4 bases, and 7 bases had no gene match. The V gene's germline CDR1 is SGHDT and CDR2 YYEEEE. The CDR3 spans 15 residues. The CDR3: CASSPATGPNSPLHF. The CDR3 DNA is TGTGCCAGCAGCCCGGCGACAGGGCCTAATTCACCCCTCCACTTT. Filled out from reference TRBV5-6 and TRBJ1-6, the complete variable domain reads DAGVTQSPTHLIKTRGQQVTLRCSPKSGHDTVSWYQQALGQGPQFIFQYYEEEERQRGNFPDRFSGHQFPNYSSELNVNALLLGDSALYLCASSPATGPNSPLHFGNGTRLTVT.

The V and J genes are TRBV18 and TRBJ2-4, with 9 bases aligning to TRBD1. Germline V gene sequence: CDR1 KGHSH, CDR2 LQKENI. V lost 6 bases and J lost 8; bases outside the gene matches: 5. The CDR3 runs 13 residues. CDR3: CASSDRGGDIQYF. The CDR3 DNA reads as TGTGCCAGCTCGGACAGGGGAGGGGACATTCAGTACTTC.

The chain recombines TRBV6-5 with TRBJ2-3; D possibly corresponds to TRBD2 (6 bases). The CDR3 sequence is 14 residues long. Germline CDR1 MNHEY, CDR2 SVGAGI. V lost 5 bases and J lost 4, with 13 bases in between. The CDR3 protein is CASSRSGGADTQYF. CDR3 DNA sequence: TGTGCCAGCAGTCGTAGCGGTGGTGCAGATACGCAGTATTTT.

The chain combines TRBV6-5 with TRBJ2-7; 11 bases are a match to TRBD2. The CDR3 totals 15 residues. The germline V gene encodes CDR1 MNHEY and CDR2 SVGAGI. Unmatched junction bases numbered 11, after V lost 6 bases and J lost 7 bases. The DNA for the CDR3 is TGTGCCAGCAGGGTAGCGGGAGGGCCGATAAGTGAGCAGTACTTC. Translating gives CASRVAGGPISEQYF.